A single T cell receptor beta chain is shown here with its context. What it recognizes is unknown. Production of TCR cDNA was by 5'RACE template switching, which also added a universal primer site and UMIs. TCRdb called the 5' RACE reads again in MiXCR, with one record for every CDR3 protein. Of 95,000 to 150,000 distinct CDR3 sequences listed, over 8% were seen once; the top ten hold 40%. Trimming at V came to 6 bases and at J to 8 bases, leaving 14 bases not matched to a gene. The germline V gene encodes CDR1 LNHDA and CDR2 SQIVND (reference sequence). This CDR3 is 15 amino acids long. The source of the sample is a study of T cells after yellow fever vaccination. Findings and caveats of the study: Peaking faster, on day 5 versus 15, the secondary response was nonetheless weaker.

The chain links TRBV19 to TRBJ1-1, with 8 bases identical to TRBD1. This specimen was CD8+ T cells sorted from PBMCs, taken on the day of the yellow fever booster vaccination. This clonotype was obtained from a young man who received the YFV17D yellow fever vaccine. CDR3 protein: CASRDRGPSQGEAFF. In DNA form, the CDR3 reads TGTGCCAGTAGAGACAGGGGCCCTTCCCAAGGCGAAGCTTTCTTT.